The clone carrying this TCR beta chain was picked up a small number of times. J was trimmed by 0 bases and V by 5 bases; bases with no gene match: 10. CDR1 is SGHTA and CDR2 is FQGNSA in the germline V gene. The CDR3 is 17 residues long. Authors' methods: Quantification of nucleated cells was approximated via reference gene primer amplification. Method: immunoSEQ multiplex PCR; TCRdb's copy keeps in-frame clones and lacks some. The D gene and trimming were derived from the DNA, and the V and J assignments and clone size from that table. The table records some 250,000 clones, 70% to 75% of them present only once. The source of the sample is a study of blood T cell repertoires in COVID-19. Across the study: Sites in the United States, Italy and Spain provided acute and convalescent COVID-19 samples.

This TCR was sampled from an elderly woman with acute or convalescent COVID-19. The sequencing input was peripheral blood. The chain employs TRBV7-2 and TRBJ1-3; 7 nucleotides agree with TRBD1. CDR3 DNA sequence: TGTGCCAGCAGCAGGGTCTCGACAGGGCACTCTGGAAACACCATATATTTT. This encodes CASSRVSTGHSGNTIYF.